The clone carrying this T cell receptor (beta chain) has just a few counts. The table came from immunoSEQ multiplex PCR; TCRdb's copy has only in-frame clones and leaves some out. The sample lists about 76,000 clones, roughly 84% occurring once. The germline gives CDR1 SNHLY, CDR2 FYNNEI. The CDR3 contains 13 residues. V gave up 4 bases and J gave up 6 bases; unmatched junction bases: 3. This sample was taken from a study of glioma-infiltrating T cells after dendritic cell vaccination. The sample's time point: after dendritic cell vaccination, including at tumor progression/relapse. This material consisted of blood, taken after dendritic cell vaccination. This receptor was obtained from a human donor with glioblastoma. The J gene is TRBJ2-1, the V gene TRBV2, with 7 positions matching TRBD2. This CDR3 reads CASSGPGGNEQFF. CDR3 in DNA: TGTGCCAGCAGTGGACCGGGGGGCAATGAGCAGTTCTTC.